This TCR beta chain was identified during a study of T cells in Graves' hyperthyroidism and ophthalmopathy. Absent ophthalmopathy progression within 18 months defined stable Graves' hyperthyroidism. On the basis of clinical symptoms, serum thyroxine and TRAb, thyroid ultrasound and orbital computed tomography, diagnoses were made. The CDR3 regions of TCR beta were amplified from RNA transcripts. First-round RT-PCR targeting the TCR CDR3 was performed with the HTBI primer set. TCRdb reanalysed the multiplex PCR reads using MiXCR and keeps one entry per CDR3 protein. The data contain 500,000 to 750,000 distinct CDR3 sequences, around 45% of them singletons. There are 13 residues in the CDR3. V trimming: 7 bases; J trimming: 2 bases; junction bases outside the gene matches: 6. Germline lookup yields CDR1 DFQATT and CDR2 SNEGSKA (reference sequence). This clonotype was recorded at least ten times.

Sequenced material: peripheral blood or thyroid tissue (not recorded which). The source is a woman under 30 with Graves' hyperthyroidism. J is TRBJ1-2 and V is TRBV20-1, with 8 bases that match TRBD1. Written as DNA, the CDR3 is TGCAGTGTTGGACAGGGAGCGAACTATGGCTACACCTTC. Translated, it gives CSVGQGANYGYTF.